The clone carrying this T cell receptor beta chain was recorded many times. These data originate in a study of T cells in Graves' hyperthyroidism and ophthalmopathy. TCR beta CDR3 sequences were amplified from RNA transcripts. Primed by the HTBI set, a first-round RT-PCR was run on the TCR CDR3. TCRdb reanalysed the multiplex PCR reads using MiXCR and keeps one entry per CDR3 protein. Here the sample spans more than 350,000 distinct CDR3 sequences, nearly 15% being singletons. The CDR3 totals 15 residues. Germline CDR1 SGHTA, CDR2 FQGNSA. The V end lost 2 bases, the J end lost 0 bases, and 11 bases lay between the germline ends.

The sample was blood. The TCR sequence derives from a woman aged 55 to 70 with Graves' ophthalmopathy. The chain couples TRBV7-2 to TRBJ2-7; weak D call: TRBD2 (5 bases). The CDR3 sequence is CASSLIAGPSYEQYF. CDR3 nucleotides: TGTGCCAGCAGCTTAATTGCGGGTCCCTCCTACGAGCAGTACTTC.